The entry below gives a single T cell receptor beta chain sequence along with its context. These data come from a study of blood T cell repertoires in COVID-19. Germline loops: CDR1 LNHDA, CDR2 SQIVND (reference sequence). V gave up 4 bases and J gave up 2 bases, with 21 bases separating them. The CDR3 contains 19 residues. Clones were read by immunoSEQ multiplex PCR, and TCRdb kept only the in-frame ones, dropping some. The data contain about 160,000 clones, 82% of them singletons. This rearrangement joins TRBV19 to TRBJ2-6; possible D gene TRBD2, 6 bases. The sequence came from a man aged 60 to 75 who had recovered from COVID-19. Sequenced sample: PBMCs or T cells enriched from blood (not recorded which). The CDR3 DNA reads TGTGCCAGTAGTACGGTGGCGGGACGGAGAGCTGCTGGGGCCAACGTCCTGACTTTC. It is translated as CASSTVAGRRAAGANVLTF.